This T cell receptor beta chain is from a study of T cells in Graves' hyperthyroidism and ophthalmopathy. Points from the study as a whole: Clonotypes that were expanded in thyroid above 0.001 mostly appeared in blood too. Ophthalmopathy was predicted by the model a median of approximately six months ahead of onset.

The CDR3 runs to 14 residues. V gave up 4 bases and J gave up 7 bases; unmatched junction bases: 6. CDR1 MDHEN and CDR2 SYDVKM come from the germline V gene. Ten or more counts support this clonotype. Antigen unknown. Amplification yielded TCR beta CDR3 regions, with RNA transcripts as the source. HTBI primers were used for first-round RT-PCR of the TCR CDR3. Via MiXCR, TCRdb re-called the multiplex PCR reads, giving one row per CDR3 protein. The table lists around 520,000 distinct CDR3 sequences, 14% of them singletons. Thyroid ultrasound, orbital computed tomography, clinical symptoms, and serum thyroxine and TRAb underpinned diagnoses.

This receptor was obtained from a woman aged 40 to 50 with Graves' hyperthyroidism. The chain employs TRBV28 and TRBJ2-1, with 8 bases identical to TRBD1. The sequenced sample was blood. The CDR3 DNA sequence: TGTGCCAGCAGTTCAGGACAGGGTCCTAATGAGCAGTTCTTC. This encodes CASSSGQGPNEQFF.